This T cell receptor (beta chain) derives from a study of blood T cell repertoires in COVID-19. The wider study: Whether acute or convalescent, the COVID-19 samples came from the United States, Italy and Spain. Nucleic acid was either cDNA or gDNA, and it came from T cells, B-cell-depleted T cells, or PBMCs.

The germline V gene encodes CDR1 KGHSH and CDR2 LQKENI. Unmatched junction bases numbered 6, after V lost 3 bases and J lost 5 bases. This CDR3 spans 15 amino acids. The table came from immunoSEQ multiplex PCR; TCRdb's copy has only in-frame clones and leaves some out. This sample has roughly 110,000 clones, with more than 80% found just once. The clonotype was recovered from a woman aged 55-69 years with COVID-19, enrolled during active disease. Sequencing was performed on peripheral blood. The chain couples TRBV18 to TRBJ1-5; 8 bases align to TRBD1. CDR3 sequence (DNA): TGTGCCAGCTCACCGAGCGACAGGGGCGATCAGCCCCAGCATTTT. This codes for CASSPSDRGDQPQHF.